The 32 T cell receptor beta chains given below trace back to one sample, sequenced in a study of shared clonotypes between healthy human individuals. Using immunoSEQ multiplex PCR, the repertoire was profiled, and TCRdb retains in-frame clones only, with some absent. In the table there are some 2,400,000 clones, under 97% of which are singletons. The sequencing input was naive CD4+ T cells sorted from blood. As for subset: CD45RA+ positively selected. These receptors all stem from a man aged 18 to 30 in good health.

This chain joins TRBV6-6 and TRBJ1-1; no clear D. V lost 5 bases and J lost 1, with 14 bases in between. CDR3 length: 15 residues. From germline, CDR1 is MNHNY and CDR2 SVGAGI (reference sequence). The CDR3 nucleotides read TGTGCCAGCAGTGCCTCTGCGGGAGCGAACACTGAAGCTTTCTTT. Amino acids: CASSASAGANTEAFF.

This chain uses TRBV18 with TRBJ2-5; 10 positions agree with TRBD2. Germline loops: CDR1 KGHSH, CDR2 LQKENI. V was pared by 3 bases and J by 0 bases, with 10 bases of the junction left unmatched. The CDR3 is 18 residues long. The CDR3 DNA is TGTGCCAGCTCACCCCAGCGACTAGCGGGCCTCTACCAAGAGACCCAGTACTTC. It is translated as CASSPQRLAGLYQETQYF.

The chain links TRBV6-1 to TRBJ2-7; D not resolved. V was pared by 5 bases and J by 2 bases, with 10 bases between. Germline loops: CDR1 MNHNS, CDR2 SASEGT. CDR3 length: 13 residues. CDR3 sequence (DNA): TGTGCCAGCAGTCTGACGCTCGCCTACGAGCAGTACTTC. Amino acids: CASSLTLAYEQYF.

This clone came up once. The V gene is TRBV2, the J gene TRBJ2-7, with D possibly TRBD2 on 5 matching bases. This CDR3 region has 14 residues. The germline CDR1 and CDR2 sequences are SNHLY and FYNNEI. Trimming pared 7 bases from V and 3 bases from J, leaving 16 bases between. In DNA, the CDR3 is TGTGCCAGCACCCTTACTAGGGTCCACTACGAGCAGTACTTC. Translated: CASTLTRVHYEQYF.

The chain links TRBV18 to TRBJ2-7; D may correspond to TRBD1 or TRBD2 (6 bases each). Trimming stripped 6 bases from V and 5 bases from J, with 11 bases between. The CDR3 runs 12 residues. Germline CDR1 reads KGHSH; CDR2 reads LQKENI. This chain's CDR3 is CASSPGAHEQYF. Here the CDR3 DNA reads TGTGCCAGCTCGCCGGGGGCCCACGAGCAGTACTTC.

The V and J genes are TRBV6-5 and TRBJ2-5; D is uncertain. This CDR3 is 12 amino acids long. Germline lookup yields CDR1 MNHEY and CDR2 SVGAGI. The V end was cut by 4 bases, the J end by 5 bases, with 8 bases between. The CDR3 protein is CASSSFRETQYF. The CDR3 nucleotides read TGTGCCAGCAGTTCATTCAGGGAGACCCAGTACTTC.

V is TRBV19 and J is TRBJ1-1, with unresolved D. CDR1 and CDR2 (germline): LNHDA, SQIVND (reference sequence). The CDR3 has 13 residues. V lost 3 bases to trimming and J lost 1 base, with 6 bases between them. CDR3 sequence reads: CASSMRENTEAFF. The CDR3 DNA reads TGTGCCAGTAGTATGAGGGAGAACACTGAAGCTTTCTTT.

The J gene is TRBJ2-5, the V gene TRBV11-2; D is tentatively TRBD1 or TRBD2 (5 bases each). The CDR3 has 15 amino acids. The V end lost 1 base, the J end lost 4 bases, and 13 bases lay between the germline ends. Germline CDR1 reads SGHAT; CDR2 reads FQNNGV. CDR3 residues: CASSLGGAGIETQYF. DNA for the CDR3: TGTGCCAGCAGCTTAGGAGGGGCAGGGATAGAGACCCAGTACTTC. The variable domain in full, completed from reference TRBV11-2 and TRBJ2-5, reads EAGVAQSPRYKIIEKRQSVAFWCNPISGHATLYWYQQILGQGPKLLIQFQNNGVVDDSQLPKDRFSAERLKGVDSTLKIQPAKLEDSAVYLCASSLGGAGIETQYFGPGTRLLVL.

This clone came up once. The CDR3 DNA is TGTGCCAGCACCGAAAGGACCTTTTGGGGCAATCAGCCCCAGCATTTT. Protein product: CASTERTFWGNQPQHF. The chain is built from TRBV2 and TRBJ1-5; D unresolved. With 7 bases removed from V and 2 bases from J, the gap between germline ends came to 18 bases. CDR1 and CDR2 (germline): SNHLY, FYNNEI. The CDR3 runs to 16 residues.

V is TRBV6-5 and J is TRBJ1-5; D is possibly TRBD1 (6 bases). CDR3 size: 16 residues. Germline assignment: CDR1 MNHEY and CDR2 SVGAGI. V was clipped by 0 bases and J by 3 bases, with 12 bases between them. The CDR3 here is CASSYSRDRSNQPQHF. Here the CDR3 DNA reads TGTGCCAGCAGTTACTCCCGCGACAGGTCCAATCAGCCCCAGCATTTT.

V gene TRBV7-9 combines with J gene TRBJ1-4; 12 bases fit TRBD1. CDR3 length equals 18 residues. Germline V CDR1 and CDR2: SEHNR, FQNEAQ (reference sequence). V trimming: 1 base; J trimming: 2 bases; junction bases outside the gene matches: 5. The CDR3 loop reads CASSLGPGQGATNEKLFF. In nucleotides, the CDR3 is TGTGCCAGCAGCTTAGGTCCGGGACAGGGGGCGACTAATGAAAAACTGTTTTTT.

The rearrangement links TRBV5-1 to TRBJ1-4; D perhaps matches TRBD1 (6 bases). The CDR3 is 15 amino acids. V dropped 4 bases and J dropped 3 bases, with 13 bases sitting between them. Germline V CDR1 and CDR2: SGHRS, YFSETQ. Here the CDR3 DNA reads TGCGCCAGCAGCCTGCAGGGGTACGCTAATGAAAAACTGTTTTTT. It translates to CASSLQGYANEKLFF. The full variable domain, rest sourced from reference TRBV5-1 and TRBJ1-4, is KAGVTQTPRYLIKTRGQQVTLSCSPISGHRSVSWYQQTPGQGLQFLFEYFSETQRNKGNFPGRFSGRQFSNSRSEMNVSTLELGDSALYLCASSLQGYANEKLFFGSGTQLSVL.

The V call is TRBV2, the J call TRBJ1-5, with D unresolved. Trimming stripped 1 base from V and 5 bases from J, with 18 bases between. The CDR3 has 17 residues. Germline assignment: CDR1 SNHLY and CDR2 FYNNEI. The CDR3 nucleotides read TGTGCCAGCAGTGAAGTACTTGAGACTTTGTGGGATCAGCCCCAGCATTTT. This gives the protein CASSEVLETLWDQPQHF.

The CDR3 coding sequence is TGTGCCAGCAGTTTGGGACAGGGGCCCCCTAGGCCTGAAGCTTTCTTT. This encodes CASSLGQGPPRPEAFF. This chain connects TRBV28 to TRBJ1-1; 10 bases are shared with TRBD1. After removal of 3 bases from V and 6 bases from J, the junction contained 10 bases not matched to a gene. Germline V CDR1 and CDR2: MDHEN, SYDVKM. There are 16 residues in the CDR3.

The chain links TRBV5-5 to TRBJ2-5, with D tentatively TRBD1 (5 bases). V was pared by 6 bases and J by 2 bases, with 14 bases between. The germline V gene encodes CDR1 SGHKS and CDR2 YYEKEE (reference sequence). The CDR3 consists of 14 residues. In nucleotides, the CDR3 is TGTGCCAGCACAGTCGTGGGGCCACAAGAGACCCAGTACTTC. It is translated as CASTVVGPQETQYF.

This clone has a single count. The chain is built from TRBV20-1 and TRBJ2-7, with no clear D. Trimming removed 1 base at V and 2 bases at J, with 0 bases between. The CDR3 runs 10 residues. CDR1 DFQATT and CDR2 SNEGSKA come from the germline V gene (reference sequence). The CDR3 loop reads CSARAYEQYF. The CDR3 region has the DNA TGCAGTGCTAGAGCCTACGAGCAGTACTTC.

J is TRBJ2-5 and V is TRBV28; 8 bases fit TRBD2. V was clipped by 2 bases and J by 5 bases; unmatched bases: 7. The V gene's germline CDR1 is MDHEN and CDR2 SYDVKM. This CDR3 has 15 residues. CDR3 sequence reads: CASSLSGGGGETQYF. CDR3 DNA sequence: TGTGCCAGCAGTTTAAGCGGCGGCGGGGGGGAGACCCAGTACTTC. Supplemented by reference TRBV28 and TRBJ2-5, the full variable domain reads DVKVTQSSRYLVKRTGEKVFLECVQDMDHENMFWYRQDPGLGLRLIYFSYDVKMKEKGDIPEGYSVSREKKERFSLILESASTNQTSMYLCASSLSGGGGETQYFGPGTRLLVL.

The V gene is TRBV5-1, the J gene TRBJ2-5; 8 bases align to TRBD2. The V and J ends lost 7 bases and 0 bases, in that order; junction bases with no gene match: 5. The CDR3 sequence is 14 residues long. Per germline, CDR1 SGHRS and CDR2 YFSETQ. The CDR3 here is CASRPGGYQETQYF. The CDR3 DNA reads TGCGCCAGCCGTCCGGGGGGGTACCAAGAGACCCAGTACTTC.

CDR3 sequence: CASGRPSIDTQYF. CDR3 coding DNA: TGTGCCAGCGGCCGTCCAAGTATAGATACGCAGTATTTT. This chain connects TRBV6-5 to TRBJ2-3, with D unresolved. This CDR3 contains 13 residues. The V gene lost 8 bases and the J gene lost 5 bases, with 14 bases spanning the gap. Per germline, CDR1 MNHEY and CDR2 SVGAGI.

The J gene is TRBJ1-1, the V gene TRBV30, with D possibly TRBD1 on 6 matching bases. Per germline, CDR1 GTSNPN and CDR2 SVGIG (reference sequence). There are 14 residues in the CDR3. Trimming took 1 base from V and 0 from J, leaving 9 bases between them. CDR3 in amino acids: CAWSGGQMNTEAFF. Here the CDR3 DNA reads TGTGCCTGGAGTGGCGGACAGATGAACACTGAAGCTTTCTTT.

The gene calls are TRBV7-2 and TRBJ2-1, with 12 bases fitting TRBD2. The J segment lost 7 bases and the V segment lost 0 bases, leaving 7 bases of the junction unmatched. Germline V gene data show CDR1 as SGHTA and CDR2 as FQGNSA. The CDR3 is made up of 17 amino acids. This CDR3 reads CASSLAVSLAGGNEQFF. Here the CDR3 DNA reads TGTGCCAGCAGCTTAGCCGTCTCGCTAGCGGGGGGGAATGAGCAGTTCTTC.

The CDR3 DNA reads as TGTGCCAGCGGACGGGCGGCGACCTCTGGAAACACCATATATTTT. This translates into CASGRAATSGNTIYF. The rearrangement uses TRBV6-5 and TRBJ1-3; D is unclear. Trimming took off 8 bases at V and 0 bases at J, with 14 bases between the two ends. Looked up from germline, CDR1 is MNHEY and CDR2 is SVGAGI. The length of the CDR3 is 15 residues.

V and J are TRBV7-2 and TRBJ2-3, with 13 nucleotides matching TRBD2. This CDR3 comprises 18 residues. Germline loops: CDR1 SGHTA, CDR2 FQGNSA. The V segment lost 4 bases and the J segment 1 base; nucleotides outside the gene matches: 8. CDR3 DNA: TGTGCCAGCAGCTCCCCGGGACTAGCGGGATCGGGCACAGATACGCAGTATTTT. This gives the protein CASSSPGLAGSGTDTQYF.

The count of this clone is one. This chain joins TRBV10-2 and TRBJ2-1, with TRBD2 matching over 8 bases. Germline trimming cut 4 bases from V and 9 bases from J; bases unmatched to any gene: 8. The length of the CDR3 is 14 residues. The V gene's germline CDR1 is WSHSY and CDR2 SAAADI. CDR3 coding DNA: TGCGCCAGCAGTGGTAACGGGGGGGCCACTGAGCAGTTCTTC. Its protein product is CASSGNGGATEQFF.

The gene calls are TRBV2 and TRBJ2-7, with a possible D match to TRBD1 (5 bases). From germline, CDR1 is SNHLY and CDR2 FYNNEI. This CDR3 is 13 amino acids long. Trimming cost V 4 bases and J 10 bases, with 17 bases left between them. The CDR3: CASSVARAQEQYF. CDR3 nucleotide sequence: TGTGCCAGCAGTGTGGCCAGGGCACAAGAACAGTACTTC. Combining the CDR3 with reference TRBV2 and TRBJ2-7 gives the whole variable domain EPEVTQTPSHQVTQMGQEVILRCVPISNHLYFYWYRQILGQKVEFLVSFYNNEISEKSEIFDDQFSVERPDGSNFTLKIRSTKLEDSAMYFCASSVARAQEQYFGPGTRLTVT.

The chain has TRBV6-5 and TRBJ1-4; D unresolved. The CDR3 is 15 residues long. The V end lost 2 bases, the J end lost 1 base, and 8 bases lay between the germline ends. CDR1 is MNHEY and CDR2 is SVGAGI in the germline V gene. As DNA, the CDR3 is TGTGCCAGCAGTTACCGGGTTGGAACTAATGAAAAACTGTTTTTT. Amino acids: CASSYRVGTNEKLFF.

V is TRBV27 and J is TRBJ1-1, with 10 nucleotides matching TRBD1. Germline loops: CDR1 MNHEY, CDR2 SMNVEV (reference sequence). The CDR3 totals 14 residues. V shed 3 bases, J shed 4 bases, and the junction held 2 bases outside the gene matches. CDR3 nucleotide sequence: TGTGCCAGCAGTTTGGGGACAGGGGCCACTGAAGCTTTCTTT. Translating it yields CASSLGTGATEAFF.

The chain is built from TRBV7-6 and TRBJ1-4, with 7 bases lining up with TRBD1. V was pared by 5 bases and J by 8 bases, with 5 bases of the junction left unmatched. The CDR3 length is 13 residues. The germline V gene encodes CDR1 SGHVS and CDR2 FNYEAQ. The CDR3 bases are TGTGCCAGCAGCGGGACAGCAGGGGAAAAACTGTTTTTT. Protein: CASSGTAGEKLFF.

The chain carries TRBV2 and TRBJ2-7; the D gene is possibly TRBD1 (6 bases). Per germline, CDR1 SNHLY and CDR2 FYNNEI. V was trimmed by 8 bases and J by 0 bases, leaving 11 bases between them. The CDR3 sequence is 13 residues long. The CDR3 loop is CASDTGTSYEQYF. The CDR3 nucleotides read TGTGCCAGCGACACAGGGACCTCCTACGAGCAGTACTTC.

The V gene is TRBV7-6, the J gene TRBJ1-5, with D hard to call. The ends were cut back, 1 base at V and 3 bases at J, with 4 bases in the middle. The CDR3 covers 13 residues. Germline V lookup: CDR1 SGHVS, CDR2 FNYEAQ. This CDR3 is CASSLGFNQPQHF. Here the CDR3 DNA reads TGTGCCAGCAGCTTAGGATTCAATCAGCCCCAGCATTTT. Combining the CDR3 with reference TRBV7-6 and TRBJ1-5 gives the whole variable domain GAGVSQSPRYKVTKRGQDVALRCDPISGHVSLYWYRQALGQGPEFLTYFNYEAQQDKSGLPNDRFSAERPEGSISTLTIQRTEQRDSAMYRCASSLGFNQPQHFGDGTRLSIL.

The rearrangement joins TRBV28 to TRBJ1-2; no firm D call. Germline V gives CDR1 MDHEN, CDR2 SYDVKM. The germline V and J ends were trimmed by 2 bases and 3 bases, with 7 bases remaining between them. The CDR3 is made up of 13 amino acids. CDR3 nucleotides: TGTGCCAGCAGTTTACCAGCCGACTATGGCTACACCTTC. Its protein product is CASSLPADYGYTF.

The rearrangement joins TRBV29-1 to TRBJ1-1; 8 bases align to TRBD1. This CDR3 contains 13 residues. The V and J ends lost 1 base and 11 bases, in that order; junction bases with no gene match: 9. Germline CDR1 reads SQVTM; CDR2 reads ANQGSEA. CDR3 protein: CSVEGGQVRKAFF. The CDR3 DNA sequence: TGCAGCGTTGAAGGGGGACAGGTGCGGAAGGCTTTCTTT.